The present T cell receptor (beta chain) was sequenced within a study of regulatory T cells in long-lasting Graves disease. Whole-study context: Antithyroid drug use was under 3 months in newly diagnosed Graves' patients.

Arm-PCR of CDR3 regions and iRepertoire HTBI primers were used to build TCR beta libraries. TCRdb itself ran the multiplex PCR reads through MiXCR, one entry per CDR3 protein. The data contain 450,000 to 700,000 distinct CDR3 sequences, approximately 15% of them singletons. The V gene's germline CDR1 is MGHDK and CDR2 SYGVNS. The trim removed 5 bases at V and 11 bases at J, leaving 9 bases unmatched. The CDR3 consists of 15 residues. Indicated time point: newly diagnosed GD, antithyroid drugs for less than 3 months. After RNA was extracted from PBMCs, the TCR library was made from it. One endocrinology department in Xi'an, China, was where patients came from. The same specimen was also included in a second study, on T cells in Graves' hyperthyroidism and ophthalmopathy. That paper states: Newly diagnosed patients aged 18 to 65 had hyperthyroidism of under 2 months' duration.

The input for sequencing was peripheral blood mononuclear cells (PBMCs), taken at new diagnosis, from a patient treated with antithyroid drugs. The chain couples TRBV25-1 to TRBJ2-7; TRBD2 agrees at 16 bases. This TCR derives from a man aged 25-45 years with Graves disease. For the CDR3, the DNA is TGTGCCAGCAGTTTAGCCGGGACTAGCGGGAGGGAAAAGTACTTC. Translated: CASSLAGTSGREKYF.